The rows below give T cell receptor beta chains drawn from one sample of a study of Ad26.COV2.S vaccination and SARS-CoV-2 variants. Here immunoSEQ multiplex PCR was the method, and the copy in TCRdb shows in-frame clones only, minus some. The table records around 320,000 clones, about 85% of them present only once. The sequences come from peripheral blood, collected in a trial of Ad26.COV2.S vaccine versus placebo. Receptors originate from a person between 18 and 59 years old who received the Ad26.COV2.S COVID-19 vaccine or a placebo. The CDR3 runs from the conserved cysteine through the conserved F or W. A D gene is named only where the DNA matches it firmly. Size is omitted from some rows. Given values are once, few, many or a class for expanded clones.

D,J,size,V,CDR3,DNA
-,TRBJ1-1,-,TRBV13,CASSSQENTEAFF,TGTGCCAGCAGCTCCCAAGAGAACACTGAAGCTTTCTTT
TRBD1,TRBJ2-2,-,TRBV7-3,CASRKGQARNTGELFF,TGTGCCAGCAGGAAGGGACAGGCTAGAAACACCGGGGAGCTGTTTTTT
-,TRBJ2-3,-,TRBV28,CASSSTGFTDTQYF,TGTGCCAGCAGTTCGACTGGCTTCACAGATACGCAGTATTTT
TRBD1,TRBJ1-2,-,TRBV9,CASSLSGTGTVGVRGGYTF,TGTGCCAGCAGCCTGTCCGGGACAGGGACAGTCGGGGTTAGGGGTGGCTACACCTTC
TRBD1,TRBJ1-1,few,TRBV19,CASSANRGTEAFF,TGTGCCAGTAGTGCCAACAGGGGGACTGAAGCTTTCTTT
-,TRBJ2-7,-,TRBV7-8,CASSSDTTGAGYEQYF,TGTGCCAGCAGCTCTGACACGACTGGTGCGGGTTACGAGCAGTACTTC
TRBD1,TRBJ2-6,-,TRBV6-2/TRBV6-3,CASSYLTGQGTTGANVLTF,TGTGCCAGCAGTTACCTTACTGGACAGGGAACGACTGGGGCCAACGTCCTGACTTTC
-,TRBJ2-2,-,TRBV27,CASSLISGELFF,TGTGCCAGCAGTTTAATTTCCGGGGAGCTGTTTTTT
-,TRBJ2-7,-,TRBV7-2,CASSFKGYEQYF,TGTGCCAGCAGCTTTAAGGGCTACGAGCAGTACTTC
-,TRBJ1-6,-,TRBV10-2,CASSESSGTVTNSPLHF,TGCGCCAGCAGTGAGTCGTCGGGGACGGTAACTAATTCACCCCTCCACTTT
-,TRBJ1-1,-,TRBV15,CATSRDSVNTEAFF,TGTGCCACCAGCAGAGATTCAGTGAACACTGAAGCTTTCTTT
-,TRBJ2-5,-,TRBV5-4,CASSLGPAEGETQYF,TGTGCCAGCAGCTTGGGTCCCGCGGAGGGAGAGACCCAGTACTTC
-,TRBJ2-2,-,TRBV7-2,CASSSDYGDTGELFF,TGTGCCAGCAGCTCGGACTACGGGGACACCGGGGAGCTGTTTTTT
-,TRBJ2-1,-,TRBV4-1,CASSQSKDRLYNEQFF,TGCGCCAGCAGCCAATCCAAGGACAGACTTTACAATGAGCAGTTCTTC
-,TRBJ2-7,-,TRBV9,CASSVGGTSSHEQYF,TGTGCCAGCAGCGTAGGGGGGACAAGTTCCCACGAGCAGTACTTC
TRBD2,TRBJ2-7,once,TRBV4-2,CASSRQGGGPYEQYF,TGTGCCAGCAGCCGGCAGGGCGGGGGACCCTACGAGCAGTACTTC
TRBD1,TRBJ1-1,few,TRBV30,CAWAQGGYTEAFF,TGTGCCTGGGCCCAGGGGGGGTACACTGAAGCTTTCTTT
-,TRBJ2-5,-,TRBV7-9,CASAGLRETQYF,TGTGCCAGCGCGGGACTTCGGGAGACCCAGTACTTC
-,TRBJ2-2,-,TRBV19,CASSRRGASNGELFF,TGTGCCAGTTCGCGACGAGGGGCCTCGAACGGGGAGCTGTTTTTT
-,TRBJ2-3,-,TRBV28,CASSLRTDTQYF,TGTGCCAGCAGTTTACGCACAGATACGCAGTATTTT
-,TRBJ2-7,-,TRBV5-6,CASSPLNYEQYF,TGTGCCAGCAGCCCGTTAAACTACGAGCAGTACTTC
-,TRBJ1-1,-,TRBV28,CASSYREKAFF,TGTGCCAGCAGTTATCGGGAGAAAGCTTTCTTT
-,TRBJ1-5,few,TRBV24-1,CATSDLKGEGQPQHF,TGTGCCACCAGTGATTTGAAGGGCGAAGGACAGCCCCAGCATTTT
TRBD2,TRBJ2-3,-,TRBV27,CASSLYAAGYTDTQYF,TGTGCCAGCAGTTTATATGCAGCGGGGTACACAGATACGCAGTATTTT
-,TRBJ2-3,-,TRBV9,CASSSSSGDTQYF,TGTGCCAGCAGCTCAAGTTCAGGGGATACGCAGTATTTT